This TCR beta chain comes out of a study of shared clonotypes between healthy human individuals. Study-level points and caveats: There were few donors, and this limited the genetic and exposure-history diversity represented.

As regards this clone: Its cognate antigen is unknown.

Germline V gives CDR1 ENHRY, CDR2 SYGVKD. The ends lost 6 bases at V and 0 bases at J; junction bases unmatched: 11. The length of the CDR3 is 16 residues. Study donors comprised healthy, HIV-negative adults devoid of recent acute infection or vaccination. Donors comprised only Caucasian adults living in Nashville, Tennessee. Genomic DNA of each subset was evenly split across several immunoSEQ plates. TCRdb keeps only in-frame clones here, not all; method: immunoSEQ multiplex PCR. The table shows roughly 2.2 million clones, with 90% to 95% occurring only once. The genes are TRBV10-3 and TRBJ2-7, with 7 nucleotides matching TRBD1. The source of this sequence is a man aged 18 to 30 in good health. Some clones in this sample may be carry-over from other donors' samples. Sequenced sample: naive CD4+ T cells from PBMCs. As for subset: CD45RA+ positively selected. As DNA, the CDR3 is TGTGCCATCAGCGCCAGGACAGGCCAAAGCTCCTACGAGCAGTACTTC. This sequence encodes CAISARTGQSSYEQYF.